Shown below are 22 T cell receptor beta chains from a single sample sequenced in a study of shared clonotypes between healthy human individuals. Here immunoSEQ multiplex PCR was the method, and the copy in TCRdb shows in-frame clones only, minus some. This table has over a million clones, around 95% appearing once. The source material was naive CD4+ T cells sorted from blood. Subset in this sample: CD45RA+ positively selected. These receptors all come from a man aged 25 to 40 in good health.

The gene calls are TRBV19 and TRBJ1-2; D is unresolved. This CDR3 is 14 amino acids long. Trimming took 6 bases from V and 3 from J, leaving 14 bases between them. CDR1 and CDR2 (germline): LNHDA, SQIVND (reference sequence). For the CDR3, the DNA is TGTGCCAGTAGGAAGGGAGGGAAAGACTATGGCTACACCTTC. Translation: CASRKGGKDYGYTF.

The chain couples TRBV7-9 to TRBJ1-4; TRBD1 is a possible D gene (5 bases). With 2 bases removed from V and 8 bases from J, the gap between germline ends came to 9 bases. This CDR3 is built from 13 residues. The germline CDR1 and CDR2 sequences are SEHNR and FQNEAQ (reference sequence). The CDR3 here is CASSLPGQEKLFF. For the CDR3, the DNA is TGTGCCAGCAGCTTACCCGGACAAGAAAAACTGTTTTTT.

The V call is TRBV7-2, the J call TRBJ2-3, with D hard to call. The CDR3 runs 14 residues. V was trimmed by 5 bases and J by 4 bases, leaving 13 bases between them. CDR1 is SGHTA and CDR2 is FQGNSA in the germline V gene. CDR3: CASSTMTFADTQYF. In DNA, the CDR3 is TGTGCCAGCAGCACAATGACGTTTGCAGATACGCAGTATTTT.

This clone was seen a few times. The chain employs TRBV28 and TRBJ2-7, with D hard to call. Trimming took off 2 bases at V and 9 bases at J, with 11 bases between the two ends. The CDR3 sequence is 12 residues long. The germline gives CDR1 MDHEN, CDR2 SYDVKM. The CDR3 DNA follows: TGTGCCAGCAGTTTAACGGTTTCGGTGCAGTACTTC. This sequence encodes CASSLTVSVQYF.

The CDR3 DNA reads TGTGCCAGCAGCTTGAGAGAACTAGCGGCCTTGTATTTT. It specifies CASSLRELAALYF. The chain recombines TRBV7-2 with TRBJ2-3; 8 bases are a match to TRBD2. The CDR3 has 13 residues. From germline, CDR1 is SGHTA and CDR2 FQGNSA. V was pared by 3 bases and J by 14 bases, with 10 bases of the junction left unmatched.

This clone was detected once. The sample holds other DNA sequences that translate to the same CDR3. The V call is TRBV7-3, the J call TRBJ2-1; 8 bases align to TRBD2. The V segment lost 1 base and the J segment 4 bases; nucleotides outside the gene matches: 3. Germline values: CDR1 SGHTA, CDR2 FQGTGA. This CDR3 has 15 residues. CDR3 in amino acids: CASSLIAGTYNEQFF. For the CDR3, the DNA is TGTGCCAGCAGCTTAATAGCGGGAACGTACAATGAGCAGTTCTTC.

The CDR3 here is CASSIGGVMAEYPFF. For the CDR3, the DNA is TGTGCCAGTAGTATTGGCGGCGTAATGGCCGAATACCCTTTCTTT. V and J are TRBV19 and TRBJ1-1; D is uncertain. Deletions cut 3 bases from V and 12 bases from J, with 23 bases between. Germline CDR1 and CDR2: LNHDA and SQIVND (reference sequence). This CDR3 has 15 amino acids. The whole variable domain, remainder taken from reference TRBV19 and TRBJ1-1, is DGGITQSPKYLFRKEGQNVTLSCEQNLNHDAMYWYRQDPGQGLRLIYYSQIVNDFQKGDIAEGYSVSREKKESFPLTVTSAQKNPTAFYLCASSIGGVMAEYPFFGQGTRLTVV.

Details on this clone: The junction and the germline gene differ at one end; a read error may be behind it. The rearrangement links TRBV19 to TRBJ1-1; no firm D call. The germline V gene encodes CDR1 LNHDA and CDR2 SQIVND (reference sequence). The CDR3 has 11 residues. The CDR3 DNA follows: TGTGCCAGTAGTTTTTACACCGAAGCTTTCTTT. Protein product: CASSFYTEAFF. Full variable domain (rest looked up from reference TRBV19 and TRBJ1-1): DGGITQSPKYLFRKEGQNVTLSCEQNLNHDAMYWYRQDPGQGLRLIYYSQIVNDFQKGDIAEGYSVSREKKESFPLTVTSAQKNPTAFYLCASSFYTEAFFGQGTRLTVV.

The CDR3 sequence is CASSPSEVNYGYTF. The CDR3 DNA is TGTGCCAGCAGCCCCAGTGAAGTCAACTATGGCTACACCTTC. This chain links TRBV9 with TRBJ1-2; D gene unclear. CDR3 length: 14 amino acids. Deletions cut 4 bases from V and 2 bases from J, with 12 bases between. Germline lookup yields CDR1 SGDLS and CDR2 YYNGEE.

A note on this clone: A read error may explain this, as a much larger clone is one base away. This chain joins TRBV7-8 and TRBJ2-7; D possibly corresponds to TRBD1 (5 bases). V was shortened by 0 bases and J by 0 bases, with 9 bases between the two germline ends. The CDR3 totals 15 residues. The germline CDR1 and CDR2 sequences are SGHVS and FQNEAQ. DNA for the CDR3: TGTGCCAGCAGCTTAGCAGGGGATAGCTCCTACGAGCAGTACTTC. Its protein is CASSLAGDSSYEQYF.

The chain uses TRBV6-4 and TRBJ2-2; D is possibly TRBD1 (7 bases). The CDR3 runs to 18 residues. Trimming left V 3 bases short and J 1 base short, with 18 bases between. CDR1 and CDR2 from the germline V gene are MRHNA and SNTAGT. CDR3 in amino acids: CASSEVQGGSVNTGELFF. DNA for the CDR3: TGTGCCAGCAGTGAAGTGCAGGGGGGCTCAGTGAACACCGGGGAGCTGTTTTTT.

The rearrangement links TRBV28 to TRBJ1-2; 7 nucleotides align to TRBD1. Trimming took 6 bases from V and 0 from J; bases not matched to a gene: 10. The CDR3 totals 16 residues. Germline loops: CDR1 MDHEN, CDR2 SYDVKM. The DNA for the CDR3 is TGTGCCAGCAGCCCCGGCGGGACAGCAACTAACTATGGCTACACCTTC. Its translation: CASSPGGTATNYGYTF.

This chain links TRBV4-2 with TRBJ2-2; 10 nucleotides match TRBD2. V lost 4 bases and J lost 1; bases outside the gene matches: 6. The CDR3 covers 17 residues. Germline lookup yields CDR1 LGHNA and CDR2 YNFKEQ. The CDR3, as DNA: TGTGCCAGCAGCCCCACGGCTAGCGGGAGGAACACCGGGGAGCTGTTTTTT. Residues: CASSPTASGRNTGELFF.

The J gene is TRBJ2-5, the V gene TRBV5-6; D is ambiguous. CDR1 SGHDT and CDR2 YYEEEE come from the germline V gene. Trimming removed 3 bases at V and 4 bases at J, with 16 bases between. CDR3 length: 15 residues. The CDR3 region is CASSSGPTPPETQYF. CDR3 coding DNA: TGTGCCAGCAGCTCTGGGCCAACGCCACCAGAGACCCAGTACTTC. Full variable domain (outside the CDR3, taken from reference TRBV5-6 and TRBJ2-5): DAGVTQSPTHLIKTRGQQVTLRCSPKSGHDTVSWYQQALGQGPQFIFQYYEEEERQRGNFPDRFSGHQFPNYSSELNVNALLLGDSALYLCASSSGPTPPETQYFGPGTRLLVL.

The chain employs TRBV2 and TRBJ2-1; D gene unclear. Trimming shortened V by 1 base and J by 4 bases, and 11 bases separated the two germline ends. The CDR3 totals 15 residues. Germline lookup yields CDR1 SNHLY and CDR2 FYNNEI. CDR3 residues: CASSEGGVGYNEQFF. In DNA form, the CDR3 reads TGTGCCAGCAGTGAAGGAGGCGTAGGGTACAATGAGCAGTTCTTC.

This sequence joins TRBV9 and TRBJ1-1; possible D gene TRBD1, 6 bases. The ends were cut back, 0 bases at V and 2 bases at J, with 20 bases in the middle. The CDR3 totals 18 residues. Germline CDR1 reads SGDLS; CDR2 reads YYNGEE. CDR3 DNA: TGTGCCAGCAGCGTAGGATTTGAGGTGCAGGGGCCTAACACTGAAGCTTTCTTT. As protein: CASSVGFEVQGPNTEAFF.

The chain recombines TRBV6-5 with TRBJ1-5, with D hard to call. CDR1 and CDR2 (germline): MNHEY, SVGAGI. V was pared by 6 bases and J by 11 bases, with 20 bases between. The CDR3 consists of 14 residues. CDR3 DNA sequence: TGTGCCAGCAGCCGATCCCCCACCTCGCCGGCCCAGCATTTT. The encoded protein is CASSRSPTSPAQHF.

The rearrangement joins TRBV14 to TRBJ2-1; 7 nucleotides agree with TRBD1. The CDR3 has 18 amino acids. Germline CDR1 and CDR2: SGHDN and FVKESK. The V and J ends lost 1 base and 0 bases, in that order; junction bases with no gene match: 9. As DNA, the CDR3 is TGTGCCAGCAGCCAAGGAGGGACAGTGCTGACCTCCTACAATGAGCAGTTCTTC. It specifies CASSQGGTVLTSYNEQFF.

The chain couples TRBV28 to TRBJ2-7; TRBD1 matches 12 bases. This CDR3 contains 15 residues. V was pared by 5 bases and J by 6 bases, with 8 bases of the junction left unmatched. Germline CDR1 and CDR2: MDHEN and SYDVKM. Here the CDR3 reads CASSTPGQGAGEQYF. CDR3 in DNA: TGTGCCAGCAGTACACCGGGACAGGGGGCTGGCGAGCAGTACTTC.

The chain joins TRBV21-1 to TRBJ2-2; the D call TRBD2 from the table was never checked on the DNA. TRBV21-1 is designated a pseudogene. This CDR3 contains 18 residues. The CDR3 DNA reads as TGTGCCAGCAGCGGTCTTCGGAGCTCAGATGCATCACCCGGGGAGCTGTTTTTT. Translating gives CASSGLRSSDASPGELFF.

This chain links TRBV6-1 with TRBJ2-7, with unresolved D. The V gene's germline CDR1 is MNHNS and CDR2 SASEGT. Trimming stripped 1 base from V and 4 bases from J, with 11 bases between. This CDR3 has 14 residues. The CDR3: CASSEVQGWYEQYF. The CDR3 DNA follows: TGTGCCAGCAGTGAAGTTCAAGGTTGGTACGAGCAGTACTTC.

The rearrangement uses TRBV5-1 and TRBJ2-2; tentatively, D is TRBD1 or TRBD2 (5 bases each). The CDR3 length is 16 residues. Germline V gene lookup returns CDR1 SGHRS and CDR2 YFSETQ. V was clipped by 3 bases and J by 5 bases, with 17 bases between them. The DNA of the CDR3 is TGCGCCAGCAGCTCCACAGTAACAGGCGGGACCGGGGAGCTGTTTTTT. Translated: CASSSTVTGGTGELFF.